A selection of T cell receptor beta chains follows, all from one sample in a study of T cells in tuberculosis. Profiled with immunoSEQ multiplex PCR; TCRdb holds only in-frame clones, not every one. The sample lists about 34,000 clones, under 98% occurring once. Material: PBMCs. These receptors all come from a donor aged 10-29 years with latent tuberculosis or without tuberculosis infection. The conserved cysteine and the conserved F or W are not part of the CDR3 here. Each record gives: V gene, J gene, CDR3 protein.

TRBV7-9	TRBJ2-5	ASSLPSQETQY
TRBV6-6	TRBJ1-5	ASSATASNQPQH
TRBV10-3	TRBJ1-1	AIWGRGQLNTEAF
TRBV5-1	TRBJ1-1	ASSSIQGTGETEAF
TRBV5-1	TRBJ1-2	ASSFGQGVDYGYT
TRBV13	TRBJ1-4	ASSHTGGNEKLF
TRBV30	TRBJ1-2	AWSRGTKNGYT
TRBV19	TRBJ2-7	ASSIGGREAAEQY
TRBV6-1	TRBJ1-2	ASSAITLGGAYGYT
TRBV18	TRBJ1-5	ASSPNRSYRYSNQPQH
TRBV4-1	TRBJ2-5	ASSQTASGRAAQETQY
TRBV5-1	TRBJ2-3	ASSPIPSGGSTDTQY
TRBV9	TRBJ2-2	ASSVGLANTGELF
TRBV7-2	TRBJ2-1	ASRPTYYNEQF
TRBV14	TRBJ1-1	ASSQDLGGRGEAF
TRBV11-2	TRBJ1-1	ASSFSPRVGSTEAF
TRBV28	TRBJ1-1	ASSLGGYQNTEAF
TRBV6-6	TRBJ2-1	ASTRRPSSYNEQF